The 7 T cell receptor beta chains below all came from one sample that was sequenced in a study of cytomegalovirus exposure and HLA in healthy donors. The PCR was carried out with 60 Vbeta primers and 13 Jbeta primers. Produced via immunoSEQ multiplex PCR; TCRdb's table is partial and in-frame only. The repertoire holds approximately 150,000 clones, under 80% seen once, with over 2% in the top ten. The specimen was PBMCs. Source of these receptors: a human donor in good health.

CDR3 protein: CASKPGLAGGLYEQYF. The CDR3 bases are TGTGCCAGCAAACCGGGACTAGCGGGGGGGCTATACGAGCAGTACTTC. This sequence joins TRBV6-6 and TRBJ2-7, with 16 bases fitting TRBD2. Losses at the gene ends were 7 bases for V and 4 bases for J; bases not matched to a gene: 7. The CDR3 sequence is 16 residues long. Germline values: CDR1 MNHNY, CDR2 SVGAGI (reference sequence).

J is TRBJ2-7 and V is TRBV2, with TRBD1 identical over 9 bases. V lost 6 bases and J lost 2; bases outside the gene matches: 8. The CDR3 has 15 residues. Germline V gene lookup returns CDR1 SNHLY and CDR2 FYNNEI. The CDR3, as DNA: TGTGCCAGCAGCCGGGACAGGGATCGAACCTACGAGCAGTACTTC. It translates to CASSRDRDRTYEQYF.

The chain links TRBV19 to TRBJ2-3; possible D gene TRBD2, 6 bases. Germline-derived CDR1 and CDR2 are LNHDA and SQIVND (reference sequence). V lost 3 bases, J lost 0 bases, and 10 bases lay in between. This CDR3 has 15 residues. CDR3 DNA sequence: TGTGCCAGTAGTATGGCGGGGAGCAGCACAGATACGCAGTATTTT. Its protein is CASSMAGSSTDTQYF.

The chain joins TRBV5-1 to TRBJ2-1, with 14 bases matching TRBD2. This CDR3 comprises 16 residues. Germline-derived CDR1 and CDR2 are SGHRS and YFSETQ. After removal of 4 bases from V and 6 bases from J, the junction contained 6 bases not matched to a gene. The CDR3 DNA reads as TGCGCCAGCAGCCTGACTAGCGGGGGGGCCTTCAATGAGCAGTTCTTC. It yields the protein CASSLTSGGAFNEQFF.

Details on this clone: The same CDR3 arises from other DNA sequences in this sample as well. V usage is TRBV30 and J usage is TRBJ1-2; TRBD1 might be the D (5 bases). The CDR3 runs 13 residues. In germline, CDR1 is GTSNPN, CDR2 SVGIG (reference sequence). The V end was cut by 0 bases, the J end by 4 bases, with 9 bases between. The DNA of the CDR3 is TGTGCCTGGAGTGTACAAGGGGCCTATGGCTACACCTTC. The encoded protein is CAWSVQGAYGYTF.

The rearrangement links TRBV7-8 to TRBJ2-1; 7 nucleotides align to TRBD2. Trimming took 5 bases from V and 11 from J; bases not matched to a gene: 9. Germline loops: CDR1 SGHVS, CDR2 FQNEAQ. The length of the CDR3 is 13 residues. CDR3 sequence reads: CASSPGLEGKQFF. The CDR3 DNA follows: TGTGCCAGCAGCCCTGGACTAGAGGGAAAGCAGTTCTTC.

The chain links TRBV7-8 to TRBJ1-2; D possibly corresponds to TRBD1 (6 bases). The CDR3 consists of 14 residues. The V and J ends lost 1 base and 4 bases respectively, with 10 bases between them. Germline CDR1 reads SGHVS; CDR2 reads FQNEAQ. As DNA, the CDR3 is TGTGCCAGCAGCTTAGATAGGGGGTCCTATGGCTACACCTTC. Translating gives CASSLDRGSYGYTF.